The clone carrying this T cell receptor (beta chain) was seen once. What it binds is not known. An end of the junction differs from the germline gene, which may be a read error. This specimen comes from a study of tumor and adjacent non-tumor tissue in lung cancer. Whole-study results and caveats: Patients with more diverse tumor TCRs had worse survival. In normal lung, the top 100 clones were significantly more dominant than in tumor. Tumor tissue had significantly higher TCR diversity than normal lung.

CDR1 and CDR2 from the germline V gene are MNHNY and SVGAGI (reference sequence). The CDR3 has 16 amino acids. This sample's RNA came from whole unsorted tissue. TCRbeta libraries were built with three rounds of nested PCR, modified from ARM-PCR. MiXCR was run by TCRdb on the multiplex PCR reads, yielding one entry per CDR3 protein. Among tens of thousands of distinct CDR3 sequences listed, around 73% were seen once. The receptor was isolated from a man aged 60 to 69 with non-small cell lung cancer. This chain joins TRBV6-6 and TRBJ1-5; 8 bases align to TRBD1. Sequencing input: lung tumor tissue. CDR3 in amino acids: CASRNGQGSLAQAQHF. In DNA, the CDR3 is TGTGCCAGCAGGAACGGACAGGGATCCCTCGCTCAGGCCCAGCATTTT.